This TCR beta chain was captured by sequencing in a study of breast tumors, draining lymph nodes, adjacent tissues. Study-level results: The data were judged consistent with most tumor T cells coming from lymph node and expanding in tumor. Compared with basal-like, luminal-like tumors shared significantly more repertoire with nontumor tissue. Tumor repertoires ranked between lymph nodes and nontumor tissue in diversity, with V and J gene preferences. The lymph node origin of tumor T cells was framed as consistent with a hypothesis, not demonstrated.

MiXCR, applied by TCRdb to the multiplex PCR reads, yields one record per CDR3 protein. The sample comprises 130,000 or so distinct CDR3 sequences, about 30% of which are singletons, and under 2.5% rests with the top ten. Samples came from axillary lymph nodes draining the breast cancer. Between the trimmed V and J ends, which lost 3 bases and 0 bases, there was a span of 15 bases. The germline V gene has CDR1 SGHRS and CDR2 YFSETQ. The CDR3 has 17 residues. There are many counts of this clonotype. Its antigen is currently unknown. This TCR derives from a female donor with breast cancer. Some clones in this sample may be carry-over from other donors' samples. The sequenced sample consisted of axillary lymph node tissue. The chain is built from TRBV5-1 and TRBJ1-4; D may be TRBD1 (5 bases). CDR3 sequence: CASSSGRRLATNEKLFF. DNA of the CDR3: TGCGCCAGCAGCTCGGGACGACGCCTTGCAACTAATGAAAAACTGTTTTTT.